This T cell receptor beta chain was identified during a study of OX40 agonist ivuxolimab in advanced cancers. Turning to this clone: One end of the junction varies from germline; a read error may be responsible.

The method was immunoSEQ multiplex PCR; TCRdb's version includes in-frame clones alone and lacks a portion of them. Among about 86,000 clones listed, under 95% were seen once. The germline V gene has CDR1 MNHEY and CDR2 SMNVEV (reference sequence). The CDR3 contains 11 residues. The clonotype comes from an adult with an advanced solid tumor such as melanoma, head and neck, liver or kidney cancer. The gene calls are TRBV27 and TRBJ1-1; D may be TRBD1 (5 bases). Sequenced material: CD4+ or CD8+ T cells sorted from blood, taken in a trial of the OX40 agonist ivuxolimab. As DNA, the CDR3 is TGTGCCAGCAGTTTCCCGGGGGAGAGGCTCTTT. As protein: CASSFPGERLF.